This record covers a single T cell receptor (beta chain). Its antigen is still unknown. Possible read error: a much larger clone is one base away. These data come from a study of molecular identifiers for immune sequencing clone quantification. V lost 4 bases and J lost 6; bases outside the gene matches: 11. The germline CDR1 and CDR2 sequences are MGHRA and YSYEKL. The CDR3 spans 15 residues. Preparation methods for the bulk TCR libraries were those previously described, with listed TCR primers. TCRdb re-derived calls from the PCR reads in MiXCR, one entry per CDR3 protein. The data show hundreds of thousands of distinct CDR3 sequences, around 25% seen once. Sorting selected naive CD8 T cells with a CD8+CD4-CCR7+CD45RA+ phenotype. General study results and limits: Even with 800,000 to 1,000,000 naive cells present, spiked Jurkat TCR RNA from one cell was reportedly detectable. For effector cells, clones above 20 RNA copies held over 98% of molecules; for naive cells, under 1%.

The chain carries TRBV4-1 and TRBJ1-1; 7 bases are a match to TRBD1. The source material was naive CD8+ T cells from blood, with Jurkat cell RNA spiked in. Noted subset: FACS-sorted CD8+CD4-CCR7+CD45RA+ naive T cells. This sequence was found in a human donor in good health. Some libraries in this study had Jurkat cell RNA spiked in. CDR3 protein: CASSPQAGGISEAFF. In nucleotides, the CDR3 is TGCGCCAGCAGCCCTCAGGCAGGGGGGATCTCTGAAGCTTTCTTT.